Sequencing of this T cell receptor beta chain was carried out in a study of post-analysis software for immune sequencing data. Turning to the study itself: Patients with relapsing-remitting, secondary progressive and progressive-relapsing multiple sclerosis courses were all represented. Study findings and constraints: Multiple sclerosis patients had significantly lower normalized Chao1 diversity than controls. Same-batch samples co-clustered strongly by F measure. In patients, TRBV5-6, TRBV5-1 and TRBV20-1 belonged to roughly five TRBV segments found more frequently than in controls.

CDR3 length: 14 amino acids. Per the germline V gene, CDR1 is WNHNN and CDR2 is SYGVQD (reference sequence). Comment on this clonotype: What it binds is not known.

The authors incorporated unique molecular identifiers into the TCR beta cDNA libraries. TCRdb passed the PCR reads through MiXCR, listing each CDR3 protein once. The sample carries about 160,000 distinct CDR3 sequences, roughly 34% recorded once. The sequencing used blood, collected after autologous hematopoietic stem cell transplantation. This TCR was recovered from a girl aged 5 to 17 with multiple sclerosis. The chain couples TRBV10-1 to TRBJ2-5; 8 bases are a match to TRBD2. The J call may be incorrect, as the DNA end agrees better with TRBJ2-7. The CDR3 DNA reads as TGCGCCAGCAGGAAACTAGCGGTTATGTACGAGCAGTACTTC. It translates to CASRKLAVMYEQYF.